This T cell receptor (beta chain) was found in a study of vaccination effects on CD4 cells after COVID-19. Overall study context: Participants received two doses of either the BNT162b2 or mRNA-1273 vaccine. Vaccination followed sampling of two convalescent patients by 16 days and one week respectively. Study-wide results and limits: Clones that were induced by infection or by vaccine showed marked contraction late after vaccination.

CDR1 is SGHRS, CDR2 YFSETQ, per germline. The CDR3 runs 16 residues. V shed 4 bases and J 0 bases; nucleotides not matched to a gene: 5. This clone has just one count. Its cognate antigen is unknown. Profiled with immunoSEQ multiplex PCR; TCRdb holds only in-frame clones, not every one. The sample lists under 65,000 clones; around 82% were seen once. Sequencing followed a ViraFEST assay step that expanded antigen-specific CD4+ T cells with viral peptide pools. Cells that had been cultured for 9 to 10 days were the source of isolated CD4+ T cells. Between March and December 2020, the person had a SARS-CoV-2 infection that PCR confirmed.

This receptor was identified in a human donor who had a prior SARS-CoV-2 infection. The rearrangement links TRBV5-1 to TRBJ2-1, with 9 nucleotides matching TRBD2. Specimen: CD4+ T cells from PBMCs cultured with HIV peptides, collected before COVID-19 vaccination. Noted subset: HIV-1 Nef peptide pool negative control/reference culture. CDR3 in DNA: TGCGCCAGCAGCAGCGGGGGGCGGATCTCCTACAATGAGCAGTTCTTC. Amino acid sequence: CASSSGGRISYNEQFF.